Listed here is a single T cell receptor (beta chain). The target antigen is unknown. The repertoire was sequenced with immunoSEQ multiplex PCR; TCRdb's copy has only in-frame clones and lacks some. Of around 28,000 clones in the sample, roughly 85% were seen once. These data are taken from a study of a mutant IDH1 vaccine in newly diagnosed glioma. The time point denotes: week 23, last vaccination. Doses of 300 ug of mutant IDH1 20-mer peptide were given with topical imiquimod. Between the trimmed V and J ends, which lost 3 bases and 6 bases, there was a span of 15 bases. This CDR3 comprises 15 residues. Germline V gives CDR1 MNHNS, CDR2 SASEGT.

The origin of this receptor is a woman aged 30 to 39 with glioma. This specimen consisted of PBMCs, obtained from a glioma patient whose treatment included an IDH1 peptide vaccine. The chain links TRBV6-1 to TRBJ1-5; possibly TRBD1 for D (6 bases). The CDR3 coding sequence is TGTGCCAGCAGTGAGACCCCAGGGGATCGTCAGCCCCAGCATTTT. This sequence encodes CASSETPGDRQPQHF.